This T cell receptor (beta chain) is drawn from a study of cytomegalovirus exposure and HLA in healthy donors. PCR employed 60 Vbeta and 13 Jbeta primers. Clones were sequenced by immunoSEQ multiplex PCR, and TCRdb holds only the in-frame ones, with some missing. This sample has 130,000 or so clones, with about 86% found just once. Trimming took 2 bases from V and 4 from J; bases not matched to a gene: 4. CDR3 size: 14 residues. Germline V lookup: CDR1 MNHNY, CDR2 SVGAGI (reference sequence). In regard to this clone: Its antigen remains unidentified.

Study outcomes and limitations: In vitro, a few CMV-associated chains proved specific for CMV antigens. By a later analysis, the bulk of CMV-associated TCR beta chains appeared HLA-restricted.

Sequencing input: PBMCs. The sequence was obtained from a woman aged 40 to 49 in good health and CMV-seronegative. This chain uses TRBV6-6 with TRBJ1-2; TRBD1 matches 7 bases. CDR3 DNA: TGTGCCAGCAGTTACGAAAGACAGGGCTATGGCTACACCTTC. It codes for CASSYERQGYGYTF.